Listed below are T cell receptor beta chains from one sample, sequenced in a study of cytomegalovirus exposure and HLA in healthy donors. Measured with immunoSEQ multiplex PCR; TCRdb has only the in-frame clones, and not every one. The sample has approximately 81,000 clones; approximately 84% are singletons. The sample consisted of PBMCs. The receptors stem from a woman in her fifties or sixties in good health and CMV-seronegative. Each CDR3 is given with its conserved first and last residue. A D gene is named only where the DNA matches it firmly. The size of a clone is reported for some rows only, either as once, few or many, or as a class for expanded clones.

>NA|TRBV7-6|NA|TRBJ1-1
TGTGCCAGCAGCTCTTGGACAGACACTGAAGCTTTCTTT
CASSSWTDTEAFF
>TRBD2|TRBV11-2|once|TRBJ2-7
TGTGCCAGCAGCTTAAGCCTAGGAGCGGGAGTGCAGTACTTC
CASSLSLGAGVQYF
>TRBD2|TRBV7-9|NA|TRBJ2-3
TGTGCCAGCAGCTTAGCGTCTGCGGGAGGGCCACGCAGCACAGATACGCAGTATTTT
CASSLASAGGPRSTDTQYF
>TRBD2|TRBV5-1|NA|TRBJ2-5
TGCGCCAGCAGCTCAACCGGGACTAGCGGTCAAGAGACCCAGTACTTC
CASSSTGTSGQETQYF
>TRBD1|TRBV5-4|NA|TRBJ2-3
TGTGCCAGCACCCCTTTCACAGGGGGGCTCGGCACAGATACGCAGTATTTT
CASTPFTGGLGTDTQYF
>NA|TRBV7-8|NA|TRBJ2-1
TGTGCCAGCAGCCCCTCCGTGCGTAGTGAGCAGTTCTTC
CASSPSVRSEQFF
>TRBD2|TRBV28|NA|TRBJ2-1
TGTGCCAGCAGAAAACTAGCGTACTCCTACAATGAGCAGTTCTTC
CASRKLAYSYNEQFF
>NA|TRBV19|once|TRBJ1-1
TGTGCCAGTTACAGGGATTGGGGCACTGAAGCTTTCTTT
CASYRDWGTEAFF
>TRBD1|TRBV7-2|NA|TRBJ1-1
TGTGCCAGCAGCTCAGACCGGACAGGGGCAAGTATGAACACTGAAGCTTTCTTT
CASSSDRTGASMNTEAFF
>TRBD1|TRBV19|NA|TRBJ1-4
TGTGCCAGTAGTACTCGACAGGGAACTAATGAAAAACTGTTTTTT
CASSTRQGTNEKLFF
>TRBD1|TRBV6-1|NA|TRBJ2-1
TGTGCCAGCAGTGGGACCGGGACAGGTTACAATGAGCAGTTCTTC
CASSGTGTGYNEQFF
>NA|TRBV5-6|once|TRBJ1-5
TGTGCCAGCAGCTTGGGAGTGAAACAGCCCCAGCATTTT
CASSLGVKQPQHF
>NA|TRBV9|NA|TRBJ1-1
TGTGCCAGCAGCGTAGAAACAGGCGGGGTGACTGAAGCTTTCTTT
CASSVETGGVTEAFF
>NA|TRBV27|NA|TRBJ2-7
TGTGCCAGCAGGGCCTTGGGGGCCCCCTACGAGCAGTACTTC
CASRALGAPYEQYF
>NA|TRBV4-1|NA|TRBJ2-2
TGCGCCAGCAGCCAAGCACAGGACGGCACCGGGGAGCTGTTTTTT
CASSQAQDGTGELFF